The clone carrying this T cell receptor beta chain occurred a few times. The source of the sample is a study of regulatory T cells in long-lasting Graves disease. V lost 0 bases and J 0 bases, leaving 12 bases between the germline ends. This CDR3 has 16 residues. Germline loops: CDR1 SGHNT, CDR2 YYREEE (reference sequence). The authors built TCR beta libraries using iRepertoire HTBI primers and Arm-PCR of CDR3 regions. TCRdb independently ran MiXCR on the multiplex PCR reads; one entry per CDR3 protein. The data hold around 250,000 distinct CDR3 sequences, with 15% to 20% observed a single time. The sample's time point: newly diagnosed GD, antithyroid drugs for less than 3 months. TCR sequences were obtained from RNA taken from PBMCs. These records were also assigned to another study, of T cells in Graves' hyperthyroidism and ophthalmopathy.

The sequence came from a woman aged 30 to 39 with Graves disease. This sequence joins TRBV5-4 and TRBJ1-1, with D uncertain. This specimen was peripheral blood mononuclear cells (PBMCs), taken at new diagnosis, from a patient treated with antithyroid drugs. CDR3 DNA: TGTGCCAGCAGCTTGGGCGACCCTACTATGAACACTGAAGCTTTCTTT. Encoded protein: CASSLGDPTMNTEAFF.